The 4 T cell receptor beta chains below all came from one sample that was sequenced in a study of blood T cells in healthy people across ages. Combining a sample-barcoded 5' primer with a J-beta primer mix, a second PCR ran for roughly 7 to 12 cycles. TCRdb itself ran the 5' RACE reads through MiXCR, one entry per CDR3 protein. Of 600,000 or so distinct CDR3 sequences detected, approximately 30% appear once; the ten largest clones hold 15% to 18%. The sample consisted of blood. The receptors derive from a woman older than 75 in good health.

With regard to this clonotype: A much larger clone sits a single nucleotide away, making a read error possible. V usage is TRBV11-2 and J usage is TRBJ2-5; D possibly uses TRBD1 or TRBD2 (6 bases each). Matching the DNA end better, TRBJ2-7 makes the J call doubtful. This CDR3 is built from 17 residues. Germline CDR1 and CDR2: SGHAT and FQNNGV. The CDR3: CASSLEIPRGQGYEQYF. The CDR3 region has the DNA TGTGCCAGCAGCTTAGAAATCCCTCGGGGGCAGGGTTACGAGCAGTACTTC.

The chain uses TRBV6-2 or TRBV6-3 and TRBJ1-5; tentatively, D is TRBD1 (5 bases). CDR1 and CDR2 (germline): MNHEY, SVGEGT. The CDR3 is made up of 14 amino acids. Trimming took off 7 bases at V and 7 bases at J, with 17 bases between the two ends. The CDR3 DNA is TGTGCCAGCAAACAAATCGGGGGAGCGCAGCCCCAGCATTTT. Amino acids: CASKQIGGAQPQHF.

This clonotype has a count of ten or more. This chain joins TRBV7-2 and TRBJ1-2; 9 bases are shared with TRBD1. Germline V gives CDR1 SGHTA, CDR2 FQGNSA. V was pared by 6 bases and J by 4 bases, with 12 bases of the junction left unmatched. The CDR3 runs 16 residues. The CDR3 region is CASRSPGQGRSYGYTF. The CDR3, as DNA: TGTGCCAGCAGATCACCGGGACAGGGAAGATCCTATGGCTACACCTTC.

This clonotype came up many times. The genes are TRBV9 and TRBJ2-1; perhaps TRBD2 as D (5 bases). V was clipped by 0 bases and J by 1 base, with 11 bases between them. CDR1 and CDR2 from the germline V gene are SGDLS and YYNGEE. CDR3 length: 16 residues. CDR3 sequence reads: CASSVELASSYNEQFF. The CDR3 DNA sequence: TGTGCCAGCAGCGTAGAGCTAGCCTCTTCCTACAATGAGCAGTTCTTC.